What follows are 16 T cell receptor beta chains derived from one specimen sequenced in a study of blood T cell repertoires in COVID-19. Sequenced by immunoSEQ multiplex PCR; TCRdb stores in-frame clones only, minus some. The sample has approximately 230,000 clones; around nine tenths are singletons. Sequenced: PBMCs or T cells enriched from blood (not recorded which). Every receptor here comes from a woman under 40 who had recovered from COVID-19.

The chain joins TRBV6-1 to TRBJ1-1; D is ambiguous. The V gene's germline CDR1 is MNHNS and CDR2 SASEGT. V gave up 0 bases and J gave up 6 bases, with 14 bases separating them. The length of the CDR3 is 15 residues. The CDR3 coding sequence is TGTGCCAGCAGTGAAGCGACTAGTATAGCCGCTGAAGCTTTCTTT. Its protein product is CASSEATSIAAEAFF.

The rearrangement joins TRBV29-1 to TRBJ1-2; no definite D call. CDR3 length: 16 residues. Trimming pared 0 bases from V and 1 base from J, leaving 15 bases between. CDR1 and CDR2 (germline): SQVTM, ANQGSEA. For the CDR3, the DNA is TGCAGCGTTGAAGATGTATTCAGGCCCCTTAACTATGGCTACACCTTC. Its translation: CSVEDVFRPLNYGYTF.

V and J are TRBV24-1 and TRBJ1-5; D remains unclear. Trimming cost V 8 bases and J 2 bases, with 12 bases left between them. This CDR3 comprises 14 residues. Germline values: CDR1 KGHDR, CDR2 SFDVKD. CDR3 residues: CATIPSWGNQPQHF. Written as DNA, the CDR3 is TGTGCCACCATTCCTAGTTGGGGCAATCAGCCCCAGCATTTT.

CDR3 in amino acids: CAISESRGYYGYTF. CDR3 in DNA: TGTGCCATCAGTGAGTCCAGGGGGTACTATGGCTACACCTTC. The J gene is TRBJ1-2, the V gene TRBV10-3, with 7 nucleotides matching TRBD1. Germline CDR1 reads ENHRY; CDR2 reads SYGVKD. Trimming removed 0 bases from V and 3 bases from J; junction bases left unmatched: 1. This CDR3 has 14 amino acids.

As concerns this clone: Other DNA sequences in the sample encode the same CDR3. V and J are TRBV6-1 and TRBJ2-7, with 9 bases matching TRBD1. Losses at the gene ends were 3 bases for V and 2 bases for J; bases not matched to a gene: 2. Germline assignment: CDR1 MNHNS and CDR2 SASEGT. The CDR3 extends over 14 amino acids. The CDR3 sequence is CASSDTGGPYEQYF. The CDR3 coding sequence is TGTGCCAGCAGTGATACAGGGGGCCCCTACGAGCAGTACTTC.

This clone was recorded only once. The chain has TRBV30 and TRBJ1-1, with 8 bases lining up with TRBD1. The trim removed 3 bases at V and 9 bases at J, leaving 3 bases unmatched. The CDR3 runs 11 residues. Germline values: CDR1 GTSNPN, CDR2 SVGIG (reference sequence). CDR3: CAWRGRGQAFF. CDR3 sequence (DNA): TGTGCCTGGAGAGGCAGGGGGCAAGCTTTCTTT.

A few counts support this clone. The rearrangement joins TRBV5-1 to TRBJ1-1, with no clear D. Looked up from germline, CDR1 is SGHRS and CDR2 is YFSETQ. Trimming pared 0 bases from V and 1 base from J, leaving 7 bases between. The CDR3 has 14 amino acids. The CDR3, as DNA: TGCGCCAGCAGCTTGGCCAACGGGAACACTGAAGCTTTCTTT. Its protein product is CASSLANGNTEAFF.

The chain couples TRBV27 to TRBJ1-5, with D tentatively TRBD1 (5 bases). Germline V gives CDR1 MNHEY, CDR2 SMNVEV (reference sequence). This CDR3 spans 15 amino acids. V was clipped by 2 bases and J by 3 bases, with 11 bases between them. This CDR3 reads CASSLSRRVNQPQHF. The DNA for the CDR3 is TGTGCCAGCAGTTTAAGTCGCAGGGTCAATCAGCCCCAGCATTTT.

V usage is TRBV28 and J usage is TRBJ2-5; possible D gene TRBD2, 6 bases. Trimming shortened V by 1 base and J by 9 bases, and 15 bases separated the two germline ends. CDR1 and CDR2 from the germline V gene are MDHEN and SYDVKM. The CDR3 extends over 14 amino acids. The chain's CDR3 is CASSLSSGRIPQYF. The CDR3 region has the DNA TGTGCCAGCAGTTTATCTTCGGGGAGGATCCCCCAGTACTTC.

The J gene is TRBJ2-1, the V gene TRBV18, with a weak D call TRBD2 (5 bases). The CDR3 contains 16 residues. V lost 2 bases and J 0 bases, leaving 11 bases between the germline ends. Germline CDR1 is KGHSH and CDR2 is LQKENI. CDR3 protein: CASSPGLQSSYNEQFF. The CDR3 bases are TGTGCCAGCTCACCAGGACTCCAAAGCTCCTACAATGAGCAGTTCTTC. Drawing the rest from reference TRBV18 and TRBJ2-1, the complete variable domain is NAGVMQNPRHLVRRRGQEARLRCSPMKGHSHVYWYRQLPEEGLKFMVYLQKENIIDESGMPKERFSAEFPKEGPSILRIQQVVRGDSAAYFCASSPGLQSSYNEQFFGPGTRLTVL.

The J gene is TRBJ2-1, the V gene TRBV7-3, with D possibly matching TRBD2 (5 bases). CDR3 length: 14 residues. V gave up 1 base and J gave up 9 bases, with 13 bases separating them. Germline assignment: CDR1 SGHTA and CDR2 FQGTGA. CDR3 amino acids: CASSLSRLAGEQFF. DNA of the CDR3: TGTGCCAGCAGCTTAAGTCGGCTAGCCGGTGAGCAGTTCTTC. The whole variable domain, remainder taken from reference TRBV7-3 and TRBJ2-1, is GAGVSQTPSNKVTEKGKYVELRCDPISGHTALYWYRQSLGQGPEFLIYFQGTGAADDSGLPNDRFFAVRPEGSVSTLKIQRTERGDSAVYLCASSLSRLAGEQFFGPGTRLTVL.

V gene TRBV6-6 combines with J gene TRBJ1-2, with D tentatively TRBD1 (6 bases). Germline V gives CDR1 MNHNY, CDR2 SVGAGI (reference sequence). V was pared by 2 bases and J by 6 bases, with 10 bases between. The CDR3 has 13 residues. CDR3 sequence (DNA): TGTGCCAGCAGTTACAAACAGGGAGATGGCTACACCTTC. Translation: CASSYKQGDGYTF.

As for this clone: Germline is not matched at one junction end, which may reflect a read error. V is TRBV18 and J is TRBJ1-1, with 7 nucleotides matching TRBD1. Germline assignment: CDR1 KGHSH and CDR2 LQKENI. The CDR3 covers 13 residues. The CDR3 nucleotides read TGTGCCAGCTCACCACCGGTCGAGGGGGCGGTAGGGTTT. Translating it yields CASSPPVEGAVGF.

This clone was seen a few times. The chain uses TRBV28 and TRBJ2-7; 9 bases are a match to TRBD1. The V and J ends lost 2 bases and 5 bases, in that order; junction bases with no gene match: 13. The CDR3 covers 17 residues. Germline V gives CDR1 MDHEN, CDR2 SYDVKM. The CDR3 protein is CASSLGFGGTGFHEQYF. The CDR3 DNA is TGTGCCAGCAGTTTAGGGTTCGGTGGGACAGGGTTCCACGAGCAGTACTTC. The full variable domain, with the rest looked up from reference TRBV28 and TRBJ2-7, is DVKVTQSSRYLVKRTGEKVFLECVQDMDHENMFWYRQDPGLGLRLIYFSYDVKMKEKGDIPEGYSVSREKKERFSLILESASTNQTSMYLCASSLGFGGTGFHEQYFGPGTRLTVT.

The rearrangement joins TRBV5-8 to TRBJ2-1; TRBD1 is a possible D gene (6 bases). From germline, CDR1 is SGHTS and CDR2 YDEGEE. This CDR3 region has 15 residues. Trimming took off 4 bases at V and 0 bases at J, with 11 bases between the two ends. The CDR3 reads CASSAGTSSYNEQFF. The CDR3 bases are TGTGCCAGCAGCGCCGGGACAAGCTCCTACAATGAGCAGTTCTTC.

In this sample, this clone turned up once. The J gene is TRBJ2-7, the V gene TRBV30; D is possibly TRBD2 (6 bases). The germline V and J ends were trimmed by 2 bases and 1 base, with 12 bases remaining between them. This CDR3 comprises 14 residues. From germline, CDR1 is GTSNPN and CDR2 SVGIG (reference sequence). The CDR3 bases are TGTGCCTGGAGTTTAACTAGCATATCCTACGAGCAGTACTTC. Translation gives CAWSLTSISYEQYF.